The next 14 T cell receptor beta chains were all read from a single sample in a study of blood T cell repertoires in COVID-19. Sequencing used immunoSEQ multiplex PCR; TCRdb keeps in-frame clones, though not all of them. The table has under 130,000 clones, 85% seen once; the top ten hold about 3.8%. Specimen: peripheral blood. Source of these receptors: a man aged 45 to 65 with acute or convalescent COVID-19.

The V and J genes are TRBV5-1 and TRBJ2-7; a weak D match, TRBD2 (5 bases). V gave up 5 bases and J gave up 3 bases, with 15 bases separating them. This CDR3 is built from 14 residues. Germline CDR1 reads SGHRS; CDR2 reads YFSETQ. In nucleotides, the CDR3 is TGCGCCAGCAGAAGTCGAGCGGAGGACTACGAGCAGTACTTC. It codes for CASRSRAEDYEQYF.

This clone was picked up one time. The genes are TRBV2 and TRBJ2-2, with D uncertain. Germline V gene sequence: CDR1 SNHLY, CDR2 FYNNEI. Trimming shortened V by 6 bases and J by 1 base, and 12 bases separated the two germline ends. This CDR3 is 15 amino acids long. CDR3 DNA: TGTGCCAGCAGCGATGCCGGGTTGAACACCGGGGAGCTGTTTTTT. It is translated as CASSDAGLNTGELFF.

This chain joins TRBV5-1 and TRBJ2-5; TRBD1 is a possible D gene (6 bases). The germline gives CDR1 SGHRS, CDR2 YFSETQ. Between the trimmed V and J ends, which lost 0 bases and 4 bases, there was a span of 10 bases. CDR3 size: 14 residues. CDR3 coding DNA: TGCGCCAGCAGCTTGGGCTTAGGGGGAGAGACCCAGTACTTC. Translating it yields CASSLGLGGETQYF. Full variable domain (outside the CDR3, taken from reference TRBV5-1 and TRBJ2-5): KAGVTQTPRYLIKTRGQQVTLSCSPISGHRSVSWYQQTPGQGLQFLFEYFSETQRNKGNFPGRFSGRQFSNSRSEMNVSTLELGDSALYLCASSLGLGGETQYFGPGTRLLVL.

V gene TRBV5-5 combines with J gene TRBJ2-7; 10 nucleotides match TRBD1. In germline, CDR1 is SGHKS, CDR2 YYEKEE (reference sequence). The V gene end was trimmed by 9 bases and the J gene end by 2 bases; junction bases not matched to a gene: 5. The CDR3 is 13 residues long. CDR3 DNA: TGTGCCACCGCGGGACAGGGGACCTACGAGCAGTACTTC. This translates into CATAGQGTYEQYF.

This sequence joins TRBV7-9 and TRBJ1-1; D call uncertain. The V gene's germline CDR1 is SEHNR and CDR2 FQNEAQ (reference sequence). This CDR3 has 15 amino acids. The V and J ends lost 5 bases and 3 bases respectively, with 16 bases between them. The CDR3 region is CASSTGRKGDTEAFF. The CDR3 region has the DNA TGTGCCAGCAGCACTGGGCGTAAGGGAGACACTGAAGCTTTCTTT.

This sequence joins TRBV12-3 or TRBV12-4 and TRBJ1-1; D possibly corresponds to TRBD1 (5 bases). The V end was cut by 7 bases, the J end by 6 bases, with 15 bases between. The CDR3 is 13 residues long. The CDR3, as DNA: TGTGCCAGCACCTCCGGGTGGGGGGCTGAAGCTTTCTTT. Residues: CASTSGWGAEAFF.

The chain joins TRBV6-6 to TRBJ2-7; 8 nucleotides agree with TRBD2. The length of the CDR3 is 15 residues. Looked up from germline, CDR1 is MNHNY and CDR2 is SVGAGI (reference sequence). V gave up 0 bases and J gave up 9 bases; unmatched junction bases: 10. In DNA, the CDR3 is TGTGCCAGCAGTTACTCACCCACTAGCGCGGGAGGGCAGTACTTC. Encoded protein: CASSYSPTSAGGQYF.

Details on this clone: A much bigger clone sits one base away, suggesting this may be a read error. J is TRBJ1-2 and V is TRBV12-3 or TRBV12-4; no reliable D call. The ends were cut back, 4 bases at V and 4 bases at J, with 4 bases in the middle. This CDR3 comprises 11 residues. In DNA form, the CDR3 reads TGTGCCAGCAGTTCCGGCTATGGCTACACCTTC. Its protein product is CASSSGYGYTF.

The CDR3 DNA follows: TGTGCCAGCAGTTACTCAACGGGAGGGCGGCAAGAGACCCAGTACTTC. Encoded protein: CASSYSTGGRQETQYF. The V gene is TRBV6-5, the J gene TRBJ2-5, with TRBD2 matching 8 bases. There are 16 residues in the CDR3. The V gene's germline CDR1 is MNHEY and CDR2 SVGAGI. With 0 bases clipped from V and 2 bases from J, the junction kept 5 bases outside the gene matches.

The chain carries TRBV19 and TRBJ2-5, with 8 bases identical to TRBD2. The CDR3 is 15 amino acids. From germline, CDR1 is LNHDA and CDR2 SQIVND (reference sequence). V lost 3 bases, J lost 5 bases, and 8 bases stayed unmatched. CDR3 bases: TGTGCCAGTAGTATGCCCGGGGGGGGGACCGAGACCCAGTACTTC. Its translation: CASSMPGGGTETQYF.

V and J are TRBV24-1 and TRBJ2-5; 12 nucleotides line up with TRBD2. The length of the CDR3 is 16 residues. Germline V gene lookup returns CDR1 KGHDR and CDR2 SFDVKD. V lost 3 bases to trimming and J lost 2 bases; unmatched junction nucleotides: 3. This CDR3 reads CATSDTGLAGQETQYF. The CDR3 DNA follows: TGTGCCACCAGTGATACCGGACTAGCGGGACAAGAGACCCAGTACTTC.

The chain combines TRBV6-2 or TRBV6-3 with TRBJ2-7; D ambiguous. In germline, CDR1 is MNHEY, CDR2 SVGEGT. Trimming shortened V by 2 bases and J by 0 bases, and 8 bases separated the two germline ends. This CDR3 contains 14 residues. The CDR3 is CASSYPQNSYEQYF. In DNA form, the CDR3 reads TGTGCCAGCAGTTACCCCCAGAACTCCTACGAGCAGTACTTC.

This chain connects TRBV7-9 to TRBJ2-3; 7 nucleotides line up with TRBD1. J was trimmed by 1 base and V by 5 bases; bases with no gene match: 12. Looked up from germline, CDR1 is SEHNR and CDR2 is FQNEAQ (reference sequence). The CDR3 covers 17 residues. For the CDR3, the DNA is TGTGCCAGCAGCCCCCGACTTACAGGGGTAGGCACAGATACGCAGTATTTT. Its translation: CASSPRLTGVGTDTQYF. The full variable domain, its missing parts supplied by reference TRBV7-9 and TRBJ2-3, is DTGVSQNPRHKITKRGQNVTFRCDPISEHNRLYWYRQTLGQGPEFLTYFQNEAQLEKSRLLSDRFSAERPKGSFSTLEIQRTEQGDSAMYLCASSPRLTGVGTDTQYFGPGTRLTVL.

This clone showed up just once. The V call is TRBV19, the J call TRBJ2-1; possible D gene TRBD2, 5 bases. The V gene's germline CDR1 is LNHDA and CDR2 SQIVND (reference sequence). The CDR3 totals 12 residues. With 3 bases removed from V and 12 bases from J, the gap between germline ends came to 12 bases. The chain's CDR3 is CASSIEGEGQFF. The DNA for the CDR3 is TGTGCCAGTAGTATCGAGGGTGAGGGGCAGTTCTTC.